This TCR beta chain was captured in a study of blood T cell repertoires in COVID-19. Whole-study context: COVID-19 samples, acute and convalescent, were from the United States, Italy and Spain. Nucleic acid was either cDNA or gDNA, and it came from T cells, B-cell-depleted T cells, or PBMCs.

Germline CDR1 SGHTA, CDR2 FQGNSA. The CDR3 is made up of 16 amino acids. V lost 5 bases and J lost 4; bases outside the gene matches: 10. In this sample, this clone turned up once. Original data processing: Reference gene primer amplification yielded estimated nucleated cell counts. TCRdb's copy holds only in-frame clones and misses some; the assay was immunoSEQ multiplex PCR. V and J calls plus clone size are reproduced from that table; the DNA served to infer D and trimming. The sample has hundreds of thousands of clones, approximately 90% seen once. The source of this sequence is a woman aged 18-29 years who had recovered from COVID-19. The J gene is TRBJ2-2, the V gene TRBV7-2; 7 bases fit TRBD1. Sequenced: peripheral blood. CDR3 sequence: CASSRTGTESTGELFF. The CDR3, as DNA: TGTGCCAGCAGCAGAACCGGGACAGAGAGCACCGGGGAGCTGTTTTTT.